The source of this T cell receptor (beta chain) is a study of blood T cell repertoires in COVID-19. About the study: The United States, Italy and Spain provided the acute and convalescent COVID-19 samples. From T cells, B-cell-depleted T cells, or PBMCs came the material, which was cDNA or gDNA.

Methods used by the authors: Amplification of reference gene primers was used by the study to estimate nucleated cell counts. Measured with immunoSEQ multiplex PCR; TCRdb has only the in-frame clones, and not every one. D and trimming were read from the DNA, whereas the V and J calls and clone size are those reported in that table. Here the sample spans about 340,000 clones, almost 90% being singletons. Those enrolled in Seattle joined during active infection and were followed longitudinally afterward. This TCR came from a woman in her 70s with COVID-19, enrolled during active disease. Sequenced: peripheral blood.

The CDR3 coding sequence is TGTGCCAGCAGCTTAGCAGGGACTAAAATTAATCAGCCCCAGCATTTT. Translated: CASSLAGTKINQPQHF. The chain employs TRBV7-2 and TRBJ1-5, with D possibly being TRBD1 (5 bases). This CDR3 is built from 16 residues. V gave up 0 bases and J gave up 4 bases, with 13 bases separating them. Germline loops: CDR1 SGHTA, CDR2 FQGNSA.